A selection of T cell receptor beta chains follows, all from one sample in a study of T cells in narcolepsy. Assay used: immunoSEQ multiplex PCR; TCRdb lists only in-frame clones, some missing. The table lists tens of thousands of clones, approximately 90% of them singletons. Sequenced sample: CD45RA- memory CD4+ T cells from PBMCs. The receptors stem from a human donor with narcolepsy. The CDR3 runs from the conserved cysteine through the conserved F or W. A D gene is named only where the DNA matches it firmly. Clone size, where shown, is once, few, many, or a class for clones that have expanded.

D	size	J	V	CDR3	DNA
TRBD1	.	TRBJ1-1	TRBV7-2	CASSLLQGRGDTEAFF	TGTGCCAGCAGCTTACTACAGGGGCGAGGGGACACTGAAGCTTTCTTT
.	.	TRBJ1-4	TRBV4-2	CASSQERKEKLFF	TGTGCCAGCAGCCAAGAAAGGAAGGAAAAACTGTTTTTT
TRBD1	.	TRBJ1-2	TRBV6-6	CASSYQGDYGYTF	TGTGCCAGCAGTTACCAGGGGGACTATGGCTACACCTTC
.	once	TRBJ2-1	TRBV6-5	CASSPNWGGQKQFF	TGTGCCAGCAGTCCGAATTGGGGTGGGCAAAAGCAGTTCTTC
.	.	TRBJ2-5	TRBV27	CASSVGTPSVGTQYF	TGTGCCAGCAGTGTCGGGACACCTTCGGTCGGGACCCAGTACTTC
.	.	TRBJ2-1	TRBV28	CASSTRTGSSYNEQFF	TGTGCCAGCAGTACCAGGACGGGGAGCTCCTACAATGAGCAGTTCTTC
.	.	TRBJ1-2	TRBV2	CASSRGAENYGYTF	TGTGCCAGCAGCCGGGGGGCAGAAAACTATGGCTACACCTTC
TRBD1	.	TRBJ1-3	TRBV18	CASSPMPRTGGNTIYF	TGTGCCAGCTCACCCATGCCGCGGACAGGGGGAAACACCATATATTTT
.	.	TRBJ2-3	TRBV27	CASSKGLDTQYF	TGTGCCAGCAGTAAGGGACTAGATACGCAGTATTTT
TRBD2	.	TRBJ2-3	TRBV4-2	CASSQSRGGTTSTDTQYF	TGTGCCAGCAGCCAAAGTCGCGGGGGGACGACTAGCACAGATACGCAGTATTTT
.	.	TRBJ2-5	TRBV20-1	CSARGGETQYF	TGCAGTGCTAGGGGCGGGGAGACCCAGTACTTC
.	few	TRBJ2-7	TRBV7-8	CASSLLSGTRSSYEQYF	TGTGCCAGCAGCTTACTTTCCGGGACAAGGAGCTCCTACGAGCAGTACTTC
.	.	TRBJ2-1	TRBV6-1	CASTLHQGRVNEQFF	TGTGCCAGCACTCTTCATCAGGGCCGCGTTAATGAGCAGTTCTTC
.	once	TRBJ2-1	TRBV5-1	CASSPRVPEIRDSEQFF	TGCGCCAGCAGCCCAAGGGTCCCGGAGATTAGAGATTCTGAGCAGTTCTTC
.	.	TRBJ2-2	TRBV2	CASSTRPPATNTGELFF	TGTGCCAGCAGTACACGTCCGCCGGCCACTAATACCGGGGAGCTGTTTTTT
.	.	TRBJ1-5	TRBV6-6	CASSYSTPGDQPQHF	TGTGCCAGCAGTTACTCTACACCCGGGGATCAGCCCCAGCATTTT
TRBD1	once	TRBJ1-2	TRBV9	CASSSPGGNYGYTF	TGTGCCAGCAGCTCCCCAGGGGGCAACTATGGCTACACCTTC
TRBD1	.	TRBJ1-5	TRBV5-1	CASSLALGTGPKHF	TGCGCCAGCAGCTTGGCCTTAGGGACAGGGCCAAAGCATTTT
.	.	TRBJ2-3	TRBV5-4	CASSQTSTDTQYF	TGTGCCAGCAGCCAGACTAGCACAGATACGCAGTATTTT
.	.	TRBJ1-6	TRBV25-1	CASSGVGGGSPLHF	TGTGCCAGTTCAGGCGTGGGAGGCGGCTCACCCCTCCACTTT
.	.	TRBJ2-2	TRBV11-3	CASSLASTGELFF	TGTGCCAGCAGCTTAGCCTCCACCGGGGAGCTGTTTTTT
.	.	TRBJ2-5	TRBV5-4	CASSRQGGQETQYF	TGTGCCAGCAGCCGTCAGGGAGGACAAGAGACCCAGTACTTC
.	.	TRBJ1-1	TRBV29-1	CSALGQVKFGAFF	TGCAGCGCCTTAGGCCAGGTCAAATTCGGAGCTTTCTTT